A selection of T cell receptor beta chains follows, all from one sample in a study of T cells in Graves' hyperthyroidism and ophthalmopathy. TCRdb redid the calling of the multiplex PCR reads with MiXCR, one entry per CDR3 protein. Here the sample spans some 460,000 distinct CDR3 sequences, about 15% being singletons. The sequencing sample was made of blood. The origin of the receptors is a woman younger than 30 with Graves' hyperthyroidism. CDR3s include the opening cysteine and the closing phenylalanine or tryptophan.

v_call: TRBV6-2/TRBV6-3; j_call: TRBJ2-2; cdr3_aa: CASRQAGRPGELFF
v_call: TRBV5-1; j_call: TRBJ2-3; cdr3_aa: CASSFSPASTDTQYF
v_call: TRBV10-3; j_call: TRBJ1-5; cdr3_aa: CATRTGSNQPQHF
v_call: TRBV7-9; j_call: TRBJ2-5; cdr3_aa: CASSERGAGAQYF
v_call: TRBV20-1; j_call: TRBJ2-2; cdr3_aa: CSASRTGRTGELFF
v_call: TRBV6-1; j_call: TRBJ2-7; cdr3_aa: CASSQSPFSGMTTWEQYF
v_call: TRBV11-2; j_call: TRBJ2-3; cdr3_aa: CASSSGLAGSDTQYF
v_call: TRBV7-9; j_call: TRBJ1-3; cdr3_aa: CASSETLGNTIYF
v_call: TRBV6-4; j_call: TRBJ2-3; cdr3_aa: CASSDLAGADTQYF
v_call: TRBV27; j_call: TRBJ1-2; cdr3_aa: CASSVTGNYGYTF
v_call: TRBV20-1; j_call: TRBJ2-5; cdr3_aa: CSAQGRSPKTQYF
v_call: TRBV6-1; j_call: TRBJ2-5; cdr3_aa: CASSEGAGGQETQYF
v_call: TRBV2; j_call: TRBJ1-2; cdr3_aa: CASPRTGYNYGYTF
v_call: TRBV20-1; j_call: TRBJ2-3; cdr3_aa: CSARPLSGMIDTQYF
v_call: TRBV6-4; j_call: TRBJ2-3; cdr3_aa: CASSPAGGADTQYF
v_call: TRBV7-2; j_call: TRBJ1-2; cdr3_aa: CASSLATRQGATEGYTF
v_call: TRBV7-9; j_call: TRBJ2-3; cdr3_aa: CASSGLFPGDTQYF
v_call: TRBV7-2; j_call: TRBJ2-7; cdr3_aa: CASSRGRVYEQYF
v_call: TRBV28; j_call: TRBJ2-3; cdr3_aa: CASSLRGEGDTQYF
v_call: TRBV7-3; j_call: TRBJ2-7; cdr3_aa: CASIQSGVPSPYEQYF
v_call: TRBV2; j_call: TRBJ1-6; cdr3_aa: CASKEGANNSPLHF
v_call: TRBV3-1; j_call: TRBJ1-5; cdr3_aa: CASSQGTSHQPQHF
v_call: TRBV10-2; j_call: TRBJ1-3; cdr3_aa: CASKGTASSGNTIYF
v_call: TRBV6-1; j_call: TRBJ2-1; cdr3_aa: CASSEIGRGEFF
v_call: TRBV7-2; j_call: TRBJ1-2; cdr3_aa: CASSLGAHGYTF
v_call: TRBV10-3; j_call: TRBJ2-7; cdr3_aa: CAISGDRGYEQYF
v_call: TRBV5-1; j_call: TRBJ1-1; cdr3_aa: CASSLQGYDTEAFF
v_call: TRBV27; j_call: TRBJ2-7; cdr3_aa: CASSFGQDYEQYF
v_call: TRBV20-1; j_call: TRBJ2-3; cdr3_aa: CSAPGTSASTDTQYF
v_call: TRBV5-8; j_call: TRBJ2-5; cdr3_aa: CASSLGSPGQQETQYF
v_call: TRBV6-1; j_call: TRBJ2-3; cdr3_aa: CASRLQGLRDTQYF
v_call: TRBV7-9; j_call: TRBJ1-2; cdr3_aa: CASSNQQGADGYTF
v_call: TRBV10-3; j_call: TRBJ1-1; cdr3_aa: CAISDRNTEAFF
v_call: TRBV20-1; j_call: TRBJ1-2; cdr3_aa: CSAIRQGAGYGYTF